The following is a T cell receptor (beta chain) sequence with its context. Its specificity is not known. With a J-beta primer mix and a sample-barcoded 5' primer, a second PCR ran about 7 to 12 cycles. Template switching added a 12-random-nucleotide identifier to every cDNA molecule. TCRdb re-called the 5' RACE reads through MiXCR, storing one row per CDR3 protein. The table shows 1,800,000 or so distinct CDR3 sequences, with approximately 39% occurring only once. Unmatched junction bases numbered 7, after V lost 6 bases and J lost 0 bases. This CDR3 is built from 17 residues. The sample belongs to a study of blood T cells in healthy people across ages. Notes on the study in general: Per million T cells, TCR beta diversity dropped roughly linearly as age increased. Because sorting was not performed, PBMCs prevented conclusive naive versus antigen-experienced comparison.

V gene TRBV12-3 or TRBV12-4 combines with J gene TRBJ2-3, with TRBD2 identical over 12 bases. The TCR originated in a human donor in good health. Input material: blood. This CDR3 reads CASSGLAGRVSTDTQYF. CDR3 DNA sequence: TGTGCCAGCAGCGGACTAGCGGGGAGGGTGAGCACAGATACGCAGTATTTT.